Listed here are 32 T cell receptor beta chains from one sample, sequenced in a study of breast tumors, draining lymph nodes, adjacent tissues. The lymph nodes were axillary draining lymph nodes from breast cancer patients. A single record per CDR3 protein comes from TCRdb applying MiXCR to the multiplex PCR reads. Seen here are about 180,000 distinct CDR3 sequences, approximately 30% observed once, and the top ten hold approximately 4.3%. Material: axillary lymph node tissue. The receptors were sampled from a female donor with breast cancer. Some clones in this sample may be carry-over from other donors' samples.

The chain recombines TRBV20-1 with TRBJ1-5; 7 nucleotides match TRBD1. The length of the CDR3 is 17 residues. Germline assignment: CDR1 DFQATT and CDR2 SNEGSKA (reference sequence). The CDR3: CSVPRAGQTYGNQPQHF. The CDR3 region has the DNA TGCAGCGTACCCAGGGCGGGACAGACGTATGGGAATCAGCCCCAGCATTTT.

This clonotype was seen only a few times. A much larger clone lies a single base off, so this may be a read error. CDR3: CSASWGGGTATQYF. Written as DNA, the CDR3 is TGCAGTGCTAGTTGGGGAGGGGGAACAGCTACGCAGTATTTT. The rearrangement joins TRBV20-1 to TRBJ2-3; TRBD2 is a possible D gene (7 bases). The CDR3 is 14 amino acids. CDR1 and CDR2 from the germline V gene are DFQATT and SNEGSKA (reference sequence).

This clonotype has ten or more counts. The J gene is TRBJ1-4, the V gene TRBV19, with a possible D match to TRBD1 (5 bases). Germline V gene data show CDR1 as LNHDA and CDR2 as SQIVND (reference sequence). V was trimmed by 5 bases and J by 2 bases, leaving 9 bases between them. This CDR3 contains 14 residues. CDR3: CASSGDVTNEKLFF. The CDR3 nucleotides read TGTGCCAGTAGTGGGGACGTTACTAATGAAAAACTGTTTTTT.

This clonotype came up many times. The chain couples TRBV9 to TRBJ1-2; no reliable D call. Trimming left V 3 bases short and J 4 bases short, with 10 bases between. This CDR3 has 13 amino acids. Germline V gene lookup returns CDR1 SGDLS and CDR2 YYNGEE. This chain's CDR3 is CASSANAFYGYTF. The CDR3 DNA is TGTGCCAGCAGCGCCAACGCGTTCTATGGCTACACCTTC. Variable domain in full (rest from reference TRBV9 and TRBJ1-2): DSGVTQTPKHLITATGQRVTLRCSPRSGDLSVYWYQQSLDQGLQFLIQYYNGEERAKGNILERFSAQQFPDLHSELNLSSLELGDSALYFCASSANAFYGYTFGSGTRLTVV.

This clonotype was seen a single time. The rearrangement joins TRBV20-1 to TRBJ2-5; TRBD2 matches at 7 bases. In germline, CDR1 is DFQATT, CDR2 SNEGSKA (reference sequence). The V and J ends lost 4 bases and 3 bases, in that order; junction bases with no gene match: 2. This CDR3 region has 12 residues. The CDR3 loop is CSATAGEETQYF. The DNA of the CDR3 is TGCAGTGCTACTGCGGGAGAAGAGACCCAGTACTTC.

This clonotype was seen a few times. The chain links TRBV5-4 to TRBJ2-1; 7 bases are shared with TRBD1. J lost 7 bases, V lost 0 bases, and 4 bases had no gene match. The germline gives CDR1 SGHNT, CDR2 YYREEE (reference sequence). CDR3 length: 14 residues. DNA for the CDR3: TGTGCCAGCAGCTTGGAGGGGGCGCGGAATGAGCAGTTCTTC. It encodes CASSLEGARNEQFF. The full variable domain, completed using reference TRBV5-4 and TRBJ2-1, is ETGVTQSPTHLIKTRGQQVTLRCSSQSGHNTVSWYQQALGQGPQFIFQYYREEENGRGNFPPRFSGLQFPNYSSELNVNALELDDSALYLCASSLEGARNEQFFGPGTRLTVL.

In its sample, this clonotype was seen many times. The rearrangement joins TRBV20-1 to TRBJ1-2, with D uncertain. Trimming pared 4 bases from V and 4 bases from J, leaving 13 bases between. This CDR3 has 13 residues. Germline V gives CDR1 DFQATT, CDR2 SNEGSKA (reference sequence). The CDR3 here is CSATPYTSYGYTF. CDR3 DNA sequence: TGCAGTGCTACACCCTACACTTCCTATGGCTACACCTTC.

This clonotype was picked up many times. Here the CDR3 DNA reads TGTGCCAGCAGCGTAGGGGCGGGGGGGGCCGAGACCCAGTACTTC. Encoded protein: CASSVGAGGAETQYF. The chain carries TRBV9 and TRBJ2-5, with 9 nucleotides matching TRBD2. With V trimmed by 0 bases and J by 5 bases, 5 bases remained unmatched. CDR3 length: 15 residues. From germline, CDR1 is SGDLS and CDR2 YYNGEE. Based on the CDR3 plus reference TRBV9 and TRBJ2-5, the full variable domain is DSGVTQTPKHLITATGQRVTLRCSPRSGDLSVYWYQQSLDQGLQFLIQYYNGEERAKGNILERFSAQQFPDLHSELNLSSLELGDSALYFCASSVGAGGAETQYFGPGTRLLVL.

This clonotype was detected only a few times. The chain links TRBV12-3 or TRBV12-4 to TRBJ2-1, with no clear D. Trimming cost V 4 bases and J 5 bases, with 6 bases left between them. This CDR3 has 12 residues. CDR3 nucleotides: TGTGCCAGCAGTTGGCCCAACAATGAGCAGTTCTTC. This gives the protein CASSWPNNEQFF.

The chain uses TRBV27 and TRBJ1-3; D uncertain. Germline CDR1 and CDR2: MNHEY and SMNVEV (reference sequence). CDR3 length: 15 amino acids. V was shortened by 5 bases and J by 6 bases, with 17 bases between the two germline ends. The CDR3 loop is CASSPRGRFLNTIYF. The CDR3 bases are TGTGCCAGCAGTCCACGTGGGAGGTTCCTAAACACCATATATTTT.

This clonotype was counted at least ten times. The chain employs TRBV7-2 and TRBJ2-7, with D perhaps TRBD1 (6 bases). Germline values: CDR1 SGHTA, CDR2 FQGNSA. The V and J ends lost 1 base and 4 bases respectively, with 14 bases between them. The CDR3 length is 15 residues. The CDR3: CASSLGGQGKYEQYF. The CDR3 DNA is TGTGCCAGCAGCTTAGGAGGGCAGGGGAAGTACGAGCAGTACTTC.

The chain is built from TRBV7-9 and TRBJ2-1, with D possibly being TRBD2 (6 bases). V lost 1 base and J lost 7, with 14 bases in between. Germline V gene data show CDR1 as SEHNR and CDR2 as FQNEAQ (reference sequence). This CDR3 is built from 15 residues. CDR3 sequence reads: CASSLVGGTWNEQFF. The CDR3 region has the DNA TGTGCCAGCAGCTTAGTCGGGGGAACCTGGAATGAGCAGTTCTTC.

In its sample, this clonotype was seen many times. The V gene is TRBV20-1, the J gene TRBJ2-3, with unresolved D. CDR3 length equals 13 residues. Looked up from germline, CDR1 is DFQATT and CDR2 is SNEGSKA (reference sequence). V was trimmed by 7 bases and J by 1 base, leaving 12 bases between them. The CDR3 loop is CSVPPRRTDTQYF. The CDR3 DNA sequence: TGCAGTGTCCCCCCGCGTCGCACAGATACGCAGTATTTT.

The gene calls are TRBV27 and TRBJ2-1; TRBD2 aligns across 13 bases. This CDR3 is built from 17 residues. V shed 4 bases, J shed 4 bases, and the junction held 7 bases outside the gene matches. CDR1 and CDR2 (germline): MNHEY, SMNVEV (reference sequence). CDR3 residues: CASSSMTSGRSYNEQFF. The CDR3 nucleotides are TGTGCCAGCAGTTCCATGACTAGCGGGAGGAGTTACAATGAGCAGTTCTTC.

This clonotype was found many times. The rearrangement links TRBV12-3 or TRBV12-4 to TRBJ1-5, with unresolved D. The length of the CDR3 is 15 residues. V was cut by 2 bases and J by 0 bases, with 8 bases left in between. The CDR3 DNA sequence: TGTGCCAGCAGTTTATGGGGTAATAGCAATCAGCCCCAGCATTTT. It yields the protein CASSLWGNSNQPQHF.

The chain has TRBV6-5 and TRBJ1-1, with TRBD1 matching over 7 bases. The trim removed 0 bases at V and 4 bases at J, leaving 8 bases unmatched. This CDR3 has 16 residues. Looked up from germline, CDR1 is MNHEY and CDR2 is SVGAGI. CDR3 in amino acids: CASSYSTQGRGTEAFF. The DNA for the CDR3 is TGTGCCAGCAGTTACTCAACACAGGGGAGGGGCACTGAAGCTTTCTTT.

Note on this clonotype: With a much larger clone just one base away, this may be a read error. The chain has TRBV12-5 and TRBJ2-1; TRBD2 might be the D (6 bases). V shed 3 bases and J shed 5 bases, with 11 bases lying between them. The CDR3 loop spans 14 amino acids. Germline values: CDR1 LGHNT, CDR2 FRNRAP. CDR3 amino acids: CASGFGGSHNEQFF. The CDR3 nucleotides are TGTGCTAGTGGTTTCGGGGGTTCCCACAATGAGCAGTTCTTC. The whole variable domain, filled in from reference TRBV12-5 and TRBJ2-1, reads DARVTQTPRHKVTEMGQEVTMRCQPILGHNTVFWYRQTMMQGLELLAYFRNRAPLDDSGMPKDRFSAEMPDATLATLKIQPSEPRDSAVYFCASGFGGSHNEQFFGPGTRLTVL.

This clonotype was seen a handful of times. The V call is TRBV27, the J call TRBJ2-1, with 7 nucleotides matching TRBD1. Germline V lookup: CDR1 MNHEY, CDR2 SMNVEV (reference sequence). The CDR3 loop spans 16 amino acids. The V gene end was trimmed by 7 bases and the J gene end by 0 bases; junction bases not matched to a gene: 9. CDR3 nucleotide sequence: TGTGCCAGCAACCGGGGACAGCTAAGCTCCTACAATGAGCAGTTCTTC. Protein product: CASNRGQLSSYNEQFF.

This clonotype was seen many times. The V and J genes are TRBV29-1 and TRBJ2-3; the D call may be TRBD1 or TRBD2 (5 bases each). This CDR3 contains 11 residues. The V end lost 8 bases, the J end lost 7 bases, and 13 bases lay between the germline ends. Per the germline V gene, CDR1 is SQVTM and CDR2 is ANQGSEA. The CDR3 bases are TGCAGCTCCTCCGAGGGGTATACGCAGTATTTT. Amino acids: CSSSEGYTQYF.

J is TRBJ2-1 and V is TRBV18, with 8 bases matching TRBD1. Germline V gene data show CDR1 as KGHSH and CDR2 as LQKENI. V shed 3 bases and J 16 bases; nucleotides not matched to a gene: 14. The CDR3 runs to 14 residues. CDR3 sequence (DNA): TGTGCCAGCTCACCCGGAGACAGGGGCACAGTGGAATTCTTC. Its protein product is CASSPGDRGTVEFF.

In its sample, this clonotype was seen a few times. The chain couples TRBV20-1 to TRBJ1-1; a weak D match, TRBD1 (5 bases). This CDR3 comprises 13 residues. V gave up 3 bases and J gave up 6 bases, with 14 bases separating them. Germline V gene lookup returns CDR1 DFQATT and CDR2 SNEGSKA (reference sequence). This CDR3 reads CSARRRRESEAFF. As DNA, the CDR3 is TGCAGTGCTAGGAGACGCAGGGAATCTGAAGCTTTCTTT.

This clonotype was counted ten times or more. V usage is TRBV6-1 and J usage is TRBJ1-2; D remains ambiguous. CDR1 is MNHNS and CDR2 is SASEGT in the germline V gene. Deletions cut 1 base from V and 2 bases from J, with 5 bases between. The CDR3 is made up of 13 amino acids. The CDR3 is CASSEVANYGYTF. CDR3 in DNA: TGTGCCAGCAGTGAAGTGGCAAACTATGGCTACACCTTC.

This clonotype was detected only once. A much larger clone differs from this one at a single base, so this may be a read error. The rearrangement uses TRBV5-5 and TRBJ2-3; D gene uncertain. Germline values: CDR1 SGHKS, CDR2 YYEKEE (reference sequence). CDR3 length: 14 amino acids. CDR3 residues: CASSFLLSADAQYF. In DNA, the CDR3 is TGTGCCAGCAGCTTCCTACTTTCCGCAGATGCGCAGTATTTT.

This clonotype was seen ten or more times. The chain couples TRBV20-1 to TRBJ1-2; D is ambiguous. Germline V lookup: CDR1 DFQATT, CDR2 SNEGSKA (reference sequence). This CDR3 is 12 amino acids long. The V end lost 0 bases, the J end lost 3 bases, and 5 bases lay between the germline ends. CDR3 amino acids: CSARDRHYGYTF. In DNA form, the CDR3 reads TGCAGTGCTAGAGACAGGCACTATGGCTACACCTTC.

The chain links TRBV20-1 to TRBJ1-4; 8 positions match TRBD1. Looked up from germline, CDR1 is DFQATT and CDR2 is SNEGSKA (reference sequence). There are 12 residues in the CDR3. The J segment lost 8 bases and the V segment lost 3 bases, leaving 2 bases of the junction unmatched. The CDR3 sequence is CSARRDREKLFF. CDR3 DNA: TGCAGTGCTAGGAGGGACAGGGAAAAACTGTTTTTT.

This clonotype came up many times. The chain employs TRBV5-6 and TRBJ2-7; the D gene is possibly TRBD1 (5 bases). The germline V and J ends were trimmed by 3 bases and 6 bases, with 16 bases remaining between them. Germline CDR1 is SGHDT and CDR2 is YYEEEE. The CDR3 has 14 residues. The CDR3 spells CASSSVRAFAEQYF. The CDR3 region has the DNA TGTGCCAGCAGCTCCGTCAGGGCCTTCGCCGAGCAGTACTTC.

V usage is TRBV19 and J usage is TRBJ2-1, with D possibly being TRBD1 (7 bases). CDR3 size: 15 residues. From germline, CDR1 is LNHDA and CDR2 SQIVND (reference sequence). The V end was cut by 8 bases, the J end by 5 bases, with 19 bases between. The CDR3 reads CASPQSGDRDNEQFF. The CDR3 DNA sequence: TGTGCCAGTCCTCAGTCGGGGGACAGAGACAATGAGCAGTTCTTC.

This clonotype was found many times. The gene calls are TRBV14 and TRBJ2-7; 9 bases line up with TRBD2. J was trimmed by 2 bases and V by 0 bases; bases with no gene match: 5. Germline assignment: CDR1 SGHDN and CDR2 FVKESK. The CDR3 is 16 residues long. This CDR3 reads CASSQDELAGAYEQYF. Written as DNA, the CDR3 is TGTGCCAGCAGCCAAGATGAGTTAGCGGGGGCCTACGAGCAGTACTTC.

This clonotype was picked up many times. J is TRBJ1-2 and V is TRBV4-2, with unresolved D. Per germline, CDR1 LGHNA and CDR2 YNFKEQ. Between the trimmed V and J ends, which lost 5 bases and 8 bases, there was a span of 12 bases. This CDR3 contains 12 residues. This CDR3 is CASSFGPTGYTF. CDR3 DNA: TGTGCCAGCAGCTTTGGACCCACGGGCTACACCTTC.

This clonotype was recorded at least ten times. This chain links TRBV7-3 with TRBJ2-1; D gene unclear. The germline gives CDR1 SGHTA, CDR2 FQGTGA. CDR3 length: 17 amino acids. V was trimmed by 0 bases and J by 6 bases, leaving 18 bases between them. The CDR3 here is CASSLTRPGSGGNEQFF. CDR3 DNA: TGTGCCAGCAGCTTAACCCGACCGGGCTCAGGCGGCAATGAGCAGTTCTTC. Looking up the rest from reference TRBV7-3 and TRBJ2-1 gives the full variable domain: GAGVSQTPSNKVTEKGKYVELRCDPISGHTALYWYRQSLGQGPEFLIYFQGTGAADDSGLPNDRFFAVRPEGSVSTLKIQRTERGDSAVYLCASSLTRPGSGGNEQFFGPGTRLTVL.

This clonotype showed up many times. This rearrangement joins TRBV7-2 to TRBJ2-3; the D gene is possibly TRBD2 (6 bases). The CDR3 has 15 amino acids. Germline-derived CDR1 and CDR2 are SGHTA and FQGNSA. Trimming removed 1 base at V and 2 bases at J, with 10 bases between. CDR3 nucleotide sequence: TGTGCCAGCAGCTTAGATAGCGGTATCACAGATACGCAGTATTTT. It translates to CASSLDSGITDTQYF. The full variable domain, with the rest looked up from reference TRBV7-2 and TRBJ2-3, is GAGVSQSPSNKVTEKGKDVELRCDPISGHTALYWYRQSLGQGLEFLIYFQGNSAPDKSGLPSDRFSAERTGGSVSTLTIQRTQQEDSAVYLCASSLDSGITDTQYFGPGTRLTVL.

This clonotype came up many times. J is TRBJ2-1 and V is TRBV7-9; D perhaps matches TRBD2 (6 bases). Germline values: CDR1 SEHNR, CDR2 FQNEAQ (reference sequence). Trimming shortened V by 0 bases and J by 4 bases, and 16 bases separated the two germline ends. The CDR3 sequence is 17 residues long. The CDR3 DNA follows: TGTGCCAGCAGCTTAGCAGGGCGGGGTAGGTATTACAATGAGCAGTTCTTC. Translating gives CASSLAGRGRYYNEQFF.